Following are 27 T cell receptor beta chains from one sample sequenced in a study of T cell responses to AZD1222 COVID-19 vaccine (dated by TCRdb to 2020 to 2022). Interpreted using the paper, the time point label stands for: baseline before first vaccination. Library method: the immunoSEQ multiplex PCR assay. In its TCRdb copy, this immuneACCESS table keeps in-frame sequences only and misses some clones. Where compared with another copy, unresolved V genes explain less than half of these, and the others have no known cause. The sample table contains 130,000 or so clones; only one count was recorded for about 82% of them. The ten largest clones take up around 12% of the sample. The material sequenced was peripheral blood, taken on day 0 of AZD1222 vaccination. The receptors originated from an adult in good health.

The V gene is TRBV25-1, the J gene TRBJ1-2; 10 bases align to TRBD1. CDR1 MGHDK and CDR2 SYGVNS come from the germline V gene. This CDR3 spans 15 amino acids. Trimming at V came to 2 bases and at J to 9 bases, leaving 9 bases not matched to a gene. CDR3 residues: CASSESLRDRGSYTF. The CDR3 DNA sequence: TGTGCCAGCAGTGAAAGTTTGCGGGACAGGGGTAGCTACACCTTC.

J is TRBJ1-2 and V is TRBV12-3 or TRBV12-4; D is unclear. CDR3 size: 11 residues. The germline V and J ends were trimmed by 4 bases and 8 bases, with 8 bases remaining between them. CDR3 residues: CASSSVGGYTF. The DNA of the CDR3 is TGTGCCAGCAGTTCCGTAGGGGGCTACACCTTC.

The chain joins TRBV6-1 to TRBJ1-2; D not resolved. V gave up 5 bases and J gave up 0 bases, with 16 bases separating them. The CDR3 has 16 residues. Germline V gene sequence: CDR1 MNHNS, CDR2 SASEGT. The DNA of the CDR3 is TGTGCCAGCAGTAAAGACACGATCTCAGCTAACTATGGCTACACCTTC. Translated, it gives CASSKDTISANYGYTF.

This clone was seen once. CDR3 coding DNA: TGTGCCAGCAGCTTAGCTCAGGGGACCCAAGAGACCCAGTACTTC. Protein product: CASSLAQGTQETQYF. The rearrangement links TRBV13 to TRBJ2-5; possible D gene TRBD1, 6 bases. This CDR3 has 15 residues. The germline V and J ends were trimmed by 1 base and 1 base, with 10 bases remaining between them. Looked up from germline, CDR1 is PRHDT and CDR2 is FYEKMQ (reference sequence). Full variable domain (missing parts from reference TRBV13 and TRBJ2-5): AAGVIQSPRHLIKEKRETATLKCYPIPRHDTVYWYQQGPGQDPQFLISFYEKMQSDKGSIPDRFSAQQFSDYHSELNMSSLELGDSALYFCASSLAQGTQETQYFGPGTRLLVL.

The chain joins TRBV4-1 to TRBJ2-7; the D gene could be TRBD1 or TRBD2 (5 bases each). The CDR3 runs 14 residues. Deletions cut 3 bases from V and 5 bases from J, with 14 bases between. The V gene's germline CDR1 is MGHRA and CDR2 YSYEKL. The CDR3 protein is CASSHGGRDDEQYF. The CDR3 region has the DNA TGCGCCAGCAGCCACGGAGGCAGGGACGACGAGCAGTACTTC.

This clone was picked up one time. This rearrangement joins TRBV6-5 to TRBJ2-1, with D possibly TRBD2 on 6 matching bases. V lost 0 bases and J lost 2, with 11 bases in between. The CDR3 is made up of 16 amino acids. Germline V gives CDR1 MNHEY, CDR2 SVGAGI. The DNA of the CDR3 is TGTGCCAGCAGTTACTCTTGGCGGGGAACCTACAATGAGCAGTTCTTC. Translation: CASSYSWRGTYNEQFF.

The chain links TRBV19 to TRBJ1-5; D call uncertain. Germline V gene lookup returns CDR1 LNHDA and CDR2 SQIVND (reference sequence). Trimming stripped 3 bases from V and 4 bases from J, with 13 bases between. The CDR3 spans 15 residues. The CDR3 region is CASSIGQSKNQPQHF. The CDR3 DNA sequence: TGTGCCAGTAGTATCGGGCAGAGCAAGAATCAGCCCCAGCATTTT.

This sequence joins TRBV19 and TRBJ2-2, with D unresolved. The CDR3 is made up of 12 amino acids. Trimming stripped 7 bases from V and 7 bases from J, with 10 bases between. The germline V gene encodes CDR1 LNHDA and CDR2 SQIVND (reference sequence). CDR3: CASMGFHGELFF. The CDR3 nucleotides are TGTGCCAGTATGGGATTTCACGGGGAGCTGTTTTTT.

The chain joins TRBV19 to TRBJ2-7, with D unresolved. The CDR3 spans 13 residues. Germline loops: CDR1 LNHDA, CDR2 SQIVND (reference sequence). Between the trimmed V and J ends, which lost 4 bases and 1 base, there was a span of 8 bases. The CDR3 region has the DNA TGTGCCAGTAGTAGCCAGCCATCCTACGAGCAGTACTTC. This encodes CASSSQPSYEQYF. Variable domain in full (rest from reference TRBV19 and TRBJ2-7): DGGITQSPKYLFRKEGQNVTLSCEQNLNHDAMYWYRQDPGQGLRLIYYSQIVNDFQKGDIAEGYSVSREKKESFPLTVTSAQKNPTAFYLCASSSQPSYEQYFGPGTRLTVT.

The rearrangement uses TRBV10-3 and TRBJ2-5, with TRBD2 identical over 10 bases. Germline CDR1 reads ENHRY; CDR2 reads SYGVKD. CDR3 length: 15 residues. Unmatched junction bases numbered 7, after V lost 4 bases and J lost 5 bases. CDR3 residues: CAISVLAGGGETQYF. The CDR3 DNA follows: TGTGCCATCAGTGTTTTAGCGGGGGGCGGGGAGACCCAGTACTTC.

The rearrangement links TRBV5-4 to TRBJ2-1, with 11 bases that match TRBD2. V lost 0 bases to trimming and J lost 6 bases; unmatched junction nucleotides: 8. Germline V gives CDR1 SGHNT, CDR2 YYREEE (reference sequence). The CDR3 is 17 residues long. The CDR3 sequence: CASSLAVTSGSPNEQFF. The CDR3 nucleotides read TGTGCCAGCAGCTTGGCGGTCACTAGCGGGAGTCCCAATGAGCAGTTCTTC.

This clone has only a few counts. V gene TRBV7-8 combines with J gene TRBJ2-1; 8 bases align to TRBD1. This CDR3 spans 14 amino acids. V shed 5 bases and J 15 bases; nucleotides not matched to a gene: 15. Germline V gene data show CDR1 as SGHVS and CDR2 as FQNEAQ. CDR3 sequence: CASSPRQGRKESFF. The CDR3 DNA sequence: TGTGCCAGCAGCCCGCGACAGGGGCGAAAGGAGTCGTTCTTC.

Turning to this clone: Germline is not matched at one junction end, which may reflect a read error. The chain recombines TRBV7-6 with TRBJ2-2, with TRBD2 as a possible D gene (7 bases). Germline-derived CDR1 and CDR2 are SGHVS and FNYEAQ. The CDR3 is made up of 13 amino acids. The CDR3 spells CASSFTGTGGLFF. CDR3 DNA sequence: TGTGCCAGCAGCTTTACAGGGACGGGGGGGCTGTTTTTT.

This clone was seen just once. The rearrangement joins TRBV10-3 to TRBJ1-1; 9 bases agree with TRBD1. The CDR3 is 17 residues long. Germline V gives CDR1 ENHRY, CDR2 SYGVKD. The V and J ends lost 6 bases and 1 base, in that order; junction bases with no gene match: 12. CDR3 in DNA: TGTGCCATCAGCGGCAGCTTCCTGGGACAGGGGAACACTGAAGCTTTCTTT. Amino acids: CAISGSFLGQGNTEAFF.

The rearrangement joins TRBV7-9 to TRBJ2-7, with D tentatively TRBD1 (6 bases). V was pared by 5 bases and J by 4 bases, with 12 bases between. Germline V gene sequence: CDR1 SEHNR, CDR2 FQNEAQ (reference sequence). The CDR3 covers 13 residues. CDR3 loop: CASSPRQVYEQYF. CDR3 in DNA: TGTGCCAGCAGCCCGAGACAGGTATACGAGCAGTACTTC.

The CDR3 bases are TGTGCCAGCAGCAAACAGGGGCAAGTAATCTATGGCTACACCTTC. This codes for CASSKQGQVIYGYTF. The V gene is TRBV9, the J gene TRBJ1-2, with 7 bases lining up with TRBD1. This CDR3 contains 15 residues. Looked up from germline, CDR1 is SGDLS and CDR2 is YYNGEE. Trimming at V came to 4 bases and at J to 4 bases, leaving 10 bases not matched to a gene. Filled out from reference TRBV9 and TRBJ1-2, the complete variable domain reads DSGVTQTPKHLITATGQRVTLRCSPRSGDLSVYWYQQSLDQGLQFLIQYYNGEERAKGNILERFSAQQFPDLHSELNLSSLELGDSALYFCASSKQGQVIYGYTFGSGTRLTVV.

The chain has TRBV10-1 and TRBJ2-1, with D hard to call. Trimming took off 6 bases at V and 5 bases at J, with 11 bases between the two ends. The CDR3 has 13 residues. The V gene's germline CDR1 is WNHNN and CDR2 SYGVQD (reference sequence). The CDR3 protein is CASRGSADNEQFF. In DNA form, the CDR3 reads TGCGCCAGCAGGGGAAGCGCGGACAATGAGCAGTTCTTC.

This clone was observed a single time. The V and J genes are TRBV9 and TRBJ1-2, with TRBD1 matching over 7 bases. The CDR3 runs to 14 residues. After removal of 4 bases from V and 3 bases from J, the junction contained 6 bases not matched to a gene. Germline-derived CDR1 and CDR2 are SGDLS and YYNGEE. The CDR3 spells CASSPGQNHYGYTF. The DNA for the CDR3 is TGTGCCAGCAGCCCGGGACAGAACCACTATGGCTACACCTTC.

The genes are TRBV5-1 and TRBJ2-1; 12 positions match TRBD2. Trimming removed 4 bases from V and 6 bases from J; junction bases left unmatched: 8. Germline-derived CDR1 and CDR2 are SGHRS and YFSETQ. CDR3 length: 16 amino acids. CDR3 coding DNA: TGCGCCAGCAGCCTAAGCGGACTAGCGGGAAGCAATGAGCAGTTCTTC. Residues: CASSLSGLAGSNEQFF.

This sequence joins TRBV9 and TRBJ2-2; D gene uncertain. The CDR3 is 14 amino acids. Trimming left V 0 bases short and J 10 bases short, with 13 bases between. CDR1 and CDR2 (germline): SGDLS, YYNGEE. The CDR3 region is CASSVAVGQSELFF. In DNA, the CDR3 is TGTGCCAGCAGCGTAGCTGTCGGCCAGTCGGAGCTGTTTTTT. The whole variable domain, remainder taken from reference TRBV9 and TRBJ2-2, is DSGVTQTPKHLITATGQRVTLRCSPRSGDLSVYWYQQSLDQGLQFLIQYYNGEERAKGNILERFSAQQFPDLHSELNLSSLELGDSALYFCASSVAVGQSELFFGEGSRLTVL.

The V gene is TRBV7-2, the J gene TRBJ2-1, with D possibly being TRBD1 (5 bases). The V end was cut by 2 bases, the J end by 1 base, with 15 bases between. Per the germline V gene, CDR1 is SGHTA and CDR2 is FQGNSA. The length of the CDR3 is 17 residues. CDR3 residues: CASSLRGSPESYNEQFF. In nucleotides, the CDR3 is TGTGCCAGCAGCTTAAGGGGCTCACCGGAGTCCTACAATGAGCAGTTCTTC.

This CDR3 is CASSSRRVRNTIYF. CDR3 nucleotide sequence: TGTGCCAGCAGTTCCCGGCGAGTAAGAAACACCATATATTTT. The rearrangement joins TRBV6-5 to TRBJ1-3; D gene unclear. CDR3 size: 14 residues. V lost 4 bases, J lost 5 bases, and 12 bases lay in between. The germline CDR1 and CDR2 sequences are MNHEY and SVGAGI.

Only a few counts were recorded for this clone. The J gene is TRBJ2-2, the V gene TRBV7-8; D is perhaps TRBD1 (5 bases). Germline V gene data show CDR1 as SGHVS and CDR2 as FQNEAQ. This CDR3 has 14 amino acids. Trimming took off 5 bases at V and 3 bases at J, with 10 bases between the two ends. The CDR3: CASSLTGYTGELFF. In nucleotides, the CDR3 is TGTGCCAGCAGCCTCACAGGATACACCGGGGAGCTGTTTTTT.

This clone was counted a few times. The genes are TRBV19 and TRBJ1-5; a weak D match, TRBD1 (6 bases). Germline CDR1 LNHDA, CDR2 SQIVND (reference sequence). The CDR3 contains 15 residues. V lost 4 bases and J 10 bases, leaving 20 bases between the germline ends. DNA of the CDR3: TGTGCCAGTAGTAAGGGGCCAAACAGGGCCTCTCCCCAGCATTTT. As protein: CASSKGPNRASPQHF.

The V gene is TRBV13, the J gene TRBJ2-2, with D unresolved. The CDR3 is 14 residues long. CDR1 is PRHDT, CDR2 FYEKMQ, per germline (reference sequence). V lost 2 bases to trimming and J lost 5 bases, with 9 bases between them. CDR3 sequence: CASSLLGGTGELFF. For the CDR3, the DNA is TGTGCCAGCAGCTTATTAGGCGGAACCGGGGAGCTGTTTTTT.

This clone was seen only once. The chain recombines TRBV4-1 with TRBJ2-1; the D is unclear. The CDR3 covers 14 residues. V was cut by 2 bases and J by 3 bases, with 8 bases left in between. Germline V gene sequence: CDR1 MGHRA, CDR2 YSYEKL. The CDR3 is CASSQSDLYNEQFF. The DNA of the CDR3 is TGCGCCAGCAGCCAATCGGACCTCTACAATGAGCAGTTCTTC.

The rearrangement uses TRBV1 and TRBJ2-1; the D segment call TRBD1 is taken from the table without a DNA check. TRBV1 is a known pseudogene. The CDR3 totals 15 residues. The CDR3 here is CTSAQGTGLYNEQFF. Here the CDR3 DNA reads TGCACCAGCGCTCAGGGGACAGGGTTATACAATGAGCAGTTCTTC.